This T cell receptor beta chain was profiled in a study of blood T cell repertoires in COVID-19. Source study methods: Nucleated cell number was recorded as an estimate derived from reference gene primer amplification. Sequencing was performed with immunoSEQ multiplex PCR; in TCRdb, only in-frame clones are kept and a portion is missing. That table gives V, J and clone size, and the DNA gave D and trimming. The data contain around 280,000 clones, around nine tenths of them singletons. CDR1 is LGHNT, CDR2 FRNRAP, per germline. V lost 6 bases and J 3 bases, leaving 5 bases between the germline ends. The CDR3 covers 12 residues.

J is TRBJ2-2 and V is TRBV12-5, with D maybe TRBD2 (5 bases). This receptor was identified in a woman aged 25 to 39 with COVID-19, enrolled during active disease. The sequencing input was peripheral blood. CDR3 region: CASGRDTGELFF. The CDR3 nucleotides read TGTGCTAGTGGGCGGGACACCGGGGAGCTGTTTTTT. The full variable domain, in which reference TRBV12-5 and TRBJ2-2 provide the parts outside the CDR3, is DARVTQTPRHKVTEMGQEVTMRCQPILGHNTVFWYRQTMMQGLELLAYFRNRAPLDDSGMPKDRFSAEMPDATLATLKIQPSEPRDSAVYFCASGRDTGELFFGEGSRLTVL.